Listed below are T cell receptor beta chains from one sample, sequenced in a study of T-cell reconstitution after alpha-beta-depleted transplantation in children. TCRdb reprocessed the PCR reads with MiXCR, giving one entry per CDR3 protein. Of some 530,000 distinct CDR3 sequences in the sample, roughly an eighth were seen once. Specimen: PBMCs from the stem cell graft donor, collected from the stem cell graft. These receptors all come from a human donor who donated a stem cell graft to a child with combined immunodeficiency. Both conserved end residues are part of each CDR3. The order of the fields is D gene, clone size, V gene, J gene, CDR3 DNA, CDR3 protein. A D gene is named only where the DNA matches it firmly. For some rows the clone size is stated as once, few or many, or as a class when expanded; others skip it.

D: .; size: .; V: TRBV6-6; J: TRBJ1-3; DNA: TGTGCCAGCAGTACAGGGTTGGGAAACACCATATATTTT; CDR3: CASSTGLGNTIYF
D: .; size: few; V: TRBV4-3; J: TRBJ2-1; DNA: TGCGCCAGCAGCCAAGATCAAAGGCTGGTCTCCTACAATGAGCAGTTCTTC; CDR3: CASSQDQRLVSYNEQFF
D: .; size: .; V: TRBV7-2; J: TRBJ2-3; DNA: TGTGCCAGCAGCTTAGTTCCTGAGCCAGGTGGTACGCAGTATTTT; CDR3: CASSLVPEPGGTQYF
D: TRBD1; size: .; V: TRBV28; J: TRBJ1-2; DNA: TGTGCCAGCAGCAAGGGCGGGCGACAGGGTCGAGGCTACACCTTC; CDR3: CASSKGGRQGRGYTF
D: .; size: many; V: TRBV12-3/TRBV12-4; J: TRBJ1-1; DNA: TGTGCCAGCAGCCAGACCGGGCTCGGGACTGAAGCTTTCTTT; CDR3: CASSQTGLGTEAFF
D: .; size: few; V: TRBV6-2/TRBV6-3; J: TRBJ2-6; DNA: TGTGCCAGCAGTTTCCTTCTATCTGGGGCCAACGTCCTGACTTTC; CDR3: CASSFLLSGANVLTF
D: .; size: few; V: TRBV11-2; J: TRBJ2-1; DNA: TGTGCCAGCAGCTTAGATTGGACCCAGCGTGAGCAGTTCTTC; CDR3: CASSLDWTQREQFF
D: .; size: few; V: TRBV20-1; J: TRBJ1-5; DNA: TGCAGTGCCGCCGGAGGACTAGGAGGGAGCAATCAGCCCCAGCATTTT; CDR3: CSAAGGLGGSNQPQHF
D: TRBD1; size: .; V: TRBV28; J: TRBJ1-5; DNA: TGTGCCAGCAGTCGAGACAGGGGGAAAAATCAGCCCCAGCATTTT; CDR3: CASSRDRGKNQPQHF
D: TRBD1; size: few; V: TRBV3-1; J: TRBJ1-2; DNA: TGTGCCAGCAGCCAGGGCGGAGGGGGCGGCTACACCTTC; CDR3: CASSQGGGGGYTF
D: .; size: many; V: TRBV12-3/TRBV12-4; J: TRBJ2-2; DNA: TGTGCCAGCAGTTTGCAACCCACCGGGGAGCTGTTTTTT; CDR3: CASSLQPTGELFF
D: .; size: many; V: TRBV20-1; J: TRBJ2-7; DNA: TGCAGTGCTAGCCTCACCGGGACTCGCTACGAGCAGTACTTC; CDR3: CSASLTGTRYEQYF
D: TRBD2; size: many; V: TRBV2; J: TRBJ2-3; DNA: TGTGCCAGCAGTGGAAGAGCGGGAATCACAGATACGCAGTATTTT; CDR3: CASSGRAGITDTQYF
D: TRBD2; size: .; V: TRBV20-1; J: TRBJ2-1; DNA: TGCAGTGCTAGTCGACTAGCTGTCAATGAGCAGTTCTTC; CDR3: CSASRLAVNEQFF
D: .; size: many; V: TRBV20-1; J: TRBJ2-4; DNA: TGCAGTGCTAGAGATATAACGGGAGCGAAAAACATTCAGTACTTC; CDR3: CSARDITGAKNIQYF
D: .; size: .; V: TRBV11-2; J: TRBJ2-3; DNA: TGTGCCAGCAGCTTAGAACTAGTCGTTCCTCTTTCTGAAGATACGCAGTATTTT; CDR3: CASSLELVVPLSEDTQYF